These T cell receptor beta chains were read from a single sample in a study of blood T cell repertoires in COVID-19. Profiling relied on immunoSEQ multiplex PCR, and the TCRdb table lists in-frame clones only, not all of them. The repertoire holds about 210,000 clones, with 65% to 90% as singletons. Sequencing input: peripheral blood. The receptors were sampled from a man aged 40-49 years who had recovered from COVID-19. CDR3s include the opening cysteine and the closing phenylalanine or tryptophan. A D gene is named only where the DNA matches it firmly. Rows give clone size only sometimes, using once, few, many, or a class for an expanded clone.

j_gene: TRBJ2-7
d_gene: TRBD2
abundance: .
v_gene: TRBV5-4
CDR3aa: CASSLSEDPGTSGYEQYF
CDR3nt: TGTGCCAGCAGCTTGAGCGAAGACCCCGGGACTAGCGGCTACGAGCAGTACTTC

j_gene: TRBJ2-1
d_gene: TRBD2
abundance: .
v_gene: TRBV18
CDR3aa: CASSREVFSEQFF
CDR3nt: TGTGCCAGCTCCCGGGAGGTCTTTAGTGAGCAGTTCTTC

j_gene: TRBJ1-2
d_gene: .
abundance: .
v_gene: TRBV19
CDR3aa: CASSIRDSGGYTF
CDR3nt: TGTGCCAGTAGTATTCGGGATTCGGGTGGCTACACCTTC

j_gene: TRBJ1-2
d_gene: .
abundance: .
v_gene: TRBV18
CDR3aa: CASSPSLRDGYTF
CDR3nt: TGTGCCAGCTCACCATCACTCCGGGATGGCTACACCTTC

j_gene: TRBJ2-1
d_gene: .
abundance: .
v_gene: TRBV5-1
CDR3aa: CASSAVGMGTALDNEQFF
CDR3nt: TGCGCCAGCAGCGCTGTGGGGATGGGGACTGCTTTAGACAATGAGCAGTTCTTC

j_gene: TRBJ2-7
d_gene: .
abundance: .
v_gene: TRBV11-2
CDR3aa: CASSRGTRATAEQYF
CDR3nt: TGTGCCAGCAGCCGGGGGACGCGGGCGACAGCCGAGCAGTACTTC

j_gene: TRBJ1-2
d_gene: TRBD1
abundance: .
v_gene: TRBV6-5
CDR3aa: CASSRQGFTYGYTF
CDR3nt: TGTGCCAGCAGTCGACAGGGATTCACCTATGGCTACACCTTC

j_gene: TRBJ1-4
d_gene: .
abundance: .
v_gene: TRBV2
CDR3aa: CASSERTATEKLFF
CDR3nt: TGTGCCAGCAGTGAAAGGACAGCTACTGAAAAACTGTTTTTT

j_gene: TRBJ2-7
d_gene: TRBD1
abundance: .
v_gene: TRBV11-2
CDR3aa: CASSFTTGGEQYF
CDR3nt: TGTGCCAGCAGCTTCACAACAGGGGGCGAGCAGTACTTC

j_gene: TRBJ2-5
d_gene: .
abundance: few
v_gene: TRBV7-7
CDR3aa: CASSLLSAGETQYF
CDR3nt: TGTGCCAGCAGCTTATTAAGCGCCGGGGAGACCCAGTACTTC

j_gene: TRBJ1-4
d_gene: .
abundance: .
v_gene: TRBV14
CDR3aa: CASSQGSRVLEKLFF
CDR3nt: TGTGCCAGCAGCCAAGGGTCCAGGGTACTTGAAAAACTGTTTTTT

j_gene: TRBJ2-3
d_gene: .
abundance: few
v_gene: TRBV29-1
CDR3aa: CSVIDLSSDTQYF
CDR3nt: TGCAGCGTGATCGACCTTAGCTCAGATACGCAGTATTTT

j_gene: TRBJ1-1
d_gene: TRBD1
abundance: .
v_gene: TRBV5-1
CDR3aa: CASSSWDRGNTEAFF
CDR3nt: TGCGCCAGCAGCTCATGGGACAGGGGGAACACTGAAGCTTTCTTT

j_gene: TRBJ1-2
d_gene: .
abundance: .
v_gene: TRBV3-1/TRBV3-2
CDR3aa: CASSQGPAGVGGYTF
CDR3nt: TGTGCCAGCAGCCAGGGCCCCGCCGGCGTCGGTGGCTACACCTTC

j_gene: TRBJ2-1
d_gene: .
abundance: .
v_gene: TRBV24-1
CDR3aa: CATSDDRRSVNEQFF
CDR3nt: TGTGCCACCAGTGATGACAGGAGGTCGGTGAATGAGCAGTTCTTC

j_gene: TRBJ2-5
d_gene: TRBD2
abundance: .
v_gene: TRBV5-4
CDR3aa: CASSLVVASGGQETQYF
CDR3nt: TGTGCCAGCAGCTTGGTAGTCGCTAGCGGGGGTCAAGAGACCCAGTACTTC

j_gene: TRBJ1-5
d_gene: .
abundance: .
v_gene: TRBV19
CDR3aa: CASSNPPRDQPQHF
CDR3nt: TGTGCCAGTAGTAATCCCCCCAGGGATCAGCCCCAGCATTTT

j_gene: TRBJ1-2
d_gene: .
abundance: .
v_gene: TRBV7-9
CDR3aa: CASSEQGARGYTF
CDR3nt: TGTGCCAGCAGCGAACAGGGAGCTCGTGGCTACACCTTC

j_gene: TRBJ1-1
d_gene: .
abundance: .
v_gene: TRBV4-1
CDR3aa: CASSLPGLEGAAFF
CDR3nt: TGCGCCAGCAGCCTCCCGGGTTTGGAGGGCGCGGCTTTCTTT

j_gene: TRBJ2-5
d_gene: TRBD1
abundance: .
v_gene: TRBV7-2
CDR3aa: CASSFLPTGSQETQYF
CDR3nt: TGTGCCAGCAGCTTCTTGCCGACAGGGAGCCAAGAGACCCAGTACTTC

j_gene: TRBJ2-2
d_gene: .
abundance: few
v_gene: TRBV7-9
CDR3aa: CASSLASGTPGELFF
CDR3nt: TGTGCCAGCAGCTTAGCATCCGGGACACCCGGGGAGCTGTTTTTT

j_gene: TRBJ1-5
d_gene: .
abundance: .
v_gene: TRBV30
CDR3aa: CAWSVQGNQPQHF
CDR3nt: TGTGCCTGGAGTGTACAGGGCAATCAGCCCCAGCATTTT

j_gene: TRBJ2-2
d_gene: .
abundance: .
v_gene: TRBV12-5
CDR3aa: CASGGPPGHGELFF
CDR3nt: TGTGCTAGTGGGGGACCGCCGGGACACGGGGAGCTGTTTTTT

j_gene: TRBJ2-5
d_gene: TRBD1
abundance: .
v_gene: TRBV7-7
CDR3aa: CASSHPGQGSYAQYF
CDR3nt: TGTGCTAGCAGCCACCCGGGACAGGGGTCCTATGCCCAGTACTTC

j_gene: TRBJ1-6
d_gene: TRBD1
abundance: .
v_gene: TRBV19
CDR3aa: CASKGRGDSPLHF
CDR3nt: TGTGCCAGTAAAGGCAGGGGGGATTCACCCCTCCACTTT

j_gene: TRBJ2-3
d_gene: TRBD2
abundance: .
v_gene: TRBV3-1/TRBV3-2
CDR3aa: CASSLAGVGDTQYF
CDR3nt: TGTGCCAGCAGCCTAGCGGGAGTCGGGGATACGCAGTATTTT

j_gene: TRBJ2-1
d_gene: .
abundance: once
v_gene: TRBV13
CDR3aa: CASSPRAGPTHEQFF
CDR3nt: TGTGCCAGCAGCCCCAGGGCCGGCCCAACCCATGAGCAGTTCTTC

j_gene: TRBJ2-5
d_gene: .
abundance: .
v_gene: TRBV7-2
CDR3aa: CASSSNRAGETQYF
CDR3nt: TGTGCCAGCAGCTCTAACAGGGCCGGGGAGACCCAGTACTTC

j_gene: TRBJ1-2
d_gene: .
abundance: .
v_gene: TRBV5-3
CDR3aa: CARSLMGDFYGYTF
CDR3nt: TGTGCCAGAAGCTTAATGGGGGACTTCTATGGCTACACCTTC

j_gene: TRBJ2-5
d_gene: TRBD2
abundance: .
v_gene: TRBV6-2/TRBV6-3
CDR3aa: CASSPGLAGSPIQETQYF
CDR3nt: TGTGCCAGCAGCCCGGGACTAGCGGGATCCCCAATCCAAGAGACCCAGTACTTC

j_gene: TRBJ2-1
d_gene: .
abundance: .
v_gene: TRBV5-6
CDR3aa: CASSFGVNEQFF
CDR3nt: TGTGCCAGCAGCTTCGGAGTTAATGAGCAGTTCTTC

j_gene: TRBJ2-2
d_gene: .
abundance: few
v_gene: TRBV19
CDR3aa: CASSIWGHLTRGELFF
CDR3nt: TGTGCCAGTAGTATATGGGGACACCTTACGCGCGGGGAGCTGTTTTTT

j_gene: TRBJ2-7
d_gene: TRBD1
abundance: .
v_gene: TRBV6-5
CDR3aa: CASSLAGTGFDEQYF
CDR3nt: TGTGCCAGCAGTTTGGCCGGGACAGGGTTCGACGAGCAGTACTTC

j_gene: TRBJ1-3
d_gene: .
abundance: .
v_gene: TRBV9
CDR3aa: CASSGVGGQRGNTIYF
CDR3nt: TGTGCCAGCAGCGGCGTGGGGGGGCAAAGAGGAAACACCATATATTTT

j_gene: TRBJ2-1
d_gene: .
abundance: .
v_gene: TRBV9
CDR3aa: CASSFSSYNEQFF
CDR3nt: TGTGCCAGCAGCTTTAGCTCCTACAATGAGCAGTTCTTC

j_gene: TRBJ2-7
d_gene: .
abundance: .
v_gene: TRBV6-6
CDR3aa: CASSYALAYEQYF
CDR3nt: TGTGCCAGCAGTTACGCGTTAGCGTACGAGCAGTACTTC

j_gene: TRBJ2-5
d_gene: .
abundance: once
v_gene: TRBV3-1/TRBV3-2
CDR3aa: CASSQAGVSETQYF
CDR3nt: TGTGCCAGCAGCCAAGCGGGGGTTTCGGAGACCCAGTACTTC

j_gene: TRBJ2-3
d_gene: .
abundance: .
v_gene: TRBV19
CDR3aa: CASSNGGADTQYF
CDR3nt: TGTGCCAGTAGTAATGGGGGCGCAGATACGCAGTATTTT

j_gene: TRBJ2-5
d_gene: .
abundance: .
v_gene: TRBV7-6
CDR3aa: CASSRGPNAETQYF
CDR3nt: TGTGCCAGCAGCAGGGGCCCTAATGCAGAGACCCAGTACTTC

j_gene: TRBJ1-1
d_gene: .
abundance: .
v_gene: TRBV18
CDR3aa: CASSLRRELMDTEAFF
CDR3nt: TGTGCCAGCTCCCTCAGGCGGGAATTAATGGACACTGAAGCTTTCTTT

j_gene: TRBJ1-4
d_gene: .
abundance: .
v_gene: TRBV19
CDR3aa: CASSDQGHEKLFF
CDR3nt: TGTGCCAGTAGTGACCAGGGGCATGAAAAACTGTTTTTT

j_gene: TRBJ1-2
d_gene: .
abundance: .
v_gene: TRBV6-5
CDR3aa: CASSPGFANYGYTF
CDR3nt: TGTGCCAGCAGCCCAGGCTTCGCTAACTATGGCTACACCTTC

j_gene: TRBJ2-1
d_gene: TRBD2
abundance: once
v_gene: TRBV5-1
CDR3aa: CASSPDPSGKVEQFF
CDR3nt: TGCGCCAGCAGCCCCGACCCTAGCGGGAAGGTTGAGCAGTTCTTC

j_gene: TRBJ2-1
d_gene: TRBD1
abundance: .
v_gene: TRBV5-1
CDR3aa: CASSLGDRDYNEQFF
CDR3nt: TGCGCCAGCAGCTTGGGGGACAGGGACTACAATGAGCAGTTCTTC

j_gene: TRBJ2-4
d_gene: .
abundance: .
v_gene: TRBV7-6
CDR3aa: CASSSGMEGGIQYF
CDR3nt: TGTGCCAGCAGCTCGGGCATGGAGGGAGGCATTCAGTACTTC

j_gene: TRBJ2-7
d_gene: .
abundance: .
v_gene: TRBV5-1
CDR3aa: CASTPSPTGPGYEQYF
CDR3nt: TGCGCCAGCACCCCAAGCCCCACAGGGCCGGGCTACGAGCAGTACTTC

j_gene: TRBJ2-1
d_gene: TRBD1
abundance: .
v_gene: TRBV29-1
CDR3aa: CSGYDRASYNEQFF
CDR3nt: TGCAGCGGATATGACAGGGCCTCCTACAATGAGCAGTTCTTC

j_gene: TRBJ2-7
d_gene: .
abundance: .
v_gene: TRBV5-5
CDR3aa: CASSFDFKVFYEQYF
CDR3nt: TGTGCCAGCAGCTTTGACTTTAAAGTGTTCTACGAGCAGTACTTC